This T cell receptor (beta chain) was sequenced during a study of preoperative IRX-2 immunotherapy in early breast cancer (dated by TCRdb to between 2017 and 2020). The treatment or condition label on this specimen signifies: preoperative locoregional IRX-2 cytokine immunotherapy. The samples were obtained from a phase Ib study that tested preoperative, locoregional IRX-2 cytokine immunotherapy designed to prime immune responses. Donors were patients with early-stage breast cancer who received IRX-2 before surgery. About this clone: This receptor's antigen is unknown. No much larger clonotype is one base removed from it; base qualities were not supplied.

CDR1 and CDR2 are drawn from the germline V gene (reference sequence): MNHEY, SMNVEV. At the junction V is shortened by 2 bases and J by 1 base, with 8 bases in between. Measured from the cysteine to the phenylalanine, the CDR3 is 14 residues long. Just CDR3 DNA is preserved here, 42 bases in frame from base 1. The protocol used for the library was the immunoSEQ multiplex PCR assay. As stored in TCRdb, this immuneACCESS dataset retains in-frame rearrangements with V and J assigned. A fraction of the clones does not appear; measured against another copy, unresolved V genes explain less than half of the discrepancy, and the remainder lacks a known reason. Across this sample there are fewer than 25,000 clones, with around nine tenths seen only once. The biggest ten clones account for 28% of the sample.

Here the sequenced sample was tumor tissue, taken after IRX-2 immunotherapy. The V and J segments used are TRBV27 and TRBJ2-5; the D element might be TRBD1 or TRBD2, as each aligns at 5 bases. The sequence was obtained from a human donor with breast cancer. The sequenced DNA is TGTGCCAGCAGTTTAGCTGGGGGCCAAGAGACCCAGTACTTC. It encodes CASSLAGGQETQYF.